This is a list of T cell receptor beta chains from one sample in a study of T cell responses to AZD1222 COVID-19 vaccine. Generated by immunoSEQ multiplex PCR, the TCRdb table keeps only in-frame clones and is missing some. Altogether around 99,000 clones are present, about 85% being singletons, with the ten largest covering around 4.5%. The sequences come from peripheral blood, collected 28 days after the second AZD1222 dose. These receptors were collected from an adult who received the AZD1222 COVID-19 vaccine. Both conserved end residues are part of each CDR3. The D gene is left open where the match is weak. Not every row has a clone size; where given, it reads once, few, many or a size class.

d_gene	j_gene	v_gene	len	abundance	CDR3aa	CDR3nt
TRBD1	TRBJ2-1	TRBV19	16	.	CASTSGTGKGRNEQFF	TGTGCCAGTACCTCCGGGACAGGGAAGGGTCGCAATGAGCAGTTCTTC
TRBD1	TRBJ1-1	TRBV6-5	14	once	CASSSRQGGTEAFF	TGTGCCAGCAGTAGCCGACAGGGCGGGACTGAAGCTTTCTTT
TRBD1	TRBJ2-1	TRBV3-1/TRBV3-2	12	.	CASSQRGREQFF	TGTGCCAGCAGCCAAAGGGGGCGTGAGCAGTTCTTC
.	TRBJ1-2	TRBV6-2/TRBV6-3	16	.	CASSSGTSEANYGYTF	TGTGCCAGCAGTTCCGGGACTTCTGAAGCTAACTATGGCTACACCTTC
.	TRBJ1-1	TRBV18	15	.	CASSVNQGGGSEAFF	TGTGCCAGCTCCGTCAACCAGGGAGGAGGGTCTGAAGCTTTCTTT
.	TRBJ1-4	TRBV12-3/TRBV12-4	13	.	CASRRGADEKLFF	TGTGCCAGCAGGCGGGGGGCTGACGAAAAACTGTTTTTT
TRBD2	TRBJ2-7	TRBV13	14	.	CASSSGLVGYEQYF	TGTGCCAGCAGCTCGGGACTAGTAGGGTACGAGCAGTACTTC
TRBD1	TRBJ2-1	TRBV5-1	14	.	CASSYGQGYVEQFF	TGCGCCAGCAGCTATGGACAGGGTTATGTTGAGCAGTTCTTC
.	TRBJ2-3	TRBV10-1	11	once	CASSFRDTQYF	TGCGCCAGCAGTTTCAGGGATACGCAGTATTTT
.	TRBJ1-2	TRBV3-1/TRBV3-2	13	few	CASTTTAGDGYTF	TGTGCCAGCACTACAACGGCTGGGGATGGCTACACCTTC
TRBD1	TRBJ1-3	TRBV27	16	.	CASSATFRGPGNTIYF	TGTGCCAGCAGTGCAACATTCAGGGGGCCTGGAAACACCATATATTTT
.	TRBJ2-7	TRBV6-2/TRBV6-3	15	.	CASNPVGLYPYEQYF	TGTGCCAGCAACCCGGTAGGCCTTTACCCCTACGAGCAGTACTTC
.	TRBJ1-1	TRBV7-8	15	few	CASSFFQSSNTEAFF	TGTGCCAGCAGCTTCTTTCAGTCTTCGAACACTGAAGCTTTCTTT
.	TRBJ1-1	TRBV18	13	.	CASSPMTVAEAFF	TGTGCCAGCTCACCAATGACAGTCGCTGAAGCTTTCTTT
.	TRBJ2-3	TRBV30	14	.	CAWSRRASTDTQYF	TGTGCCTGGAGTAGGCGGGCGAGCACAGATACGCAGTATTTT
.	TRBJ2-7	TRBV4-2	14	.	CASSEVPLSYEQYF	TGTGCCAGCAGCGAGGTTCCGCTCTCCTACGAGCAGTACTTC
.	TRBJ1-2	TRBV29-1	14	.	CSVAGFDLVYGYTF	TGCAGCGTTGCTGGATTTGATCTCGTCTATGGCTACACCTTC
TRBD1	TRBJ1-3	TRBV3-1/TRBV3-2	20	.	CASSRGTGGSLDPSGNTIYF	TGTGCCAGCAGCCGCGGGACAGGGGGGAGCCTAGATCCCTCTGGAAACACCATATATTTT
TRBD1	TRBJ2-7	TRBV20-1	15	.	CSASLGTGGPYEQYF	TGCAGTGCTAGTTTGGGGACAGGGGGGCCCTACGAGCAGTACTTC
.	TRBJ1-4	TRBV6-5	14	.	CASSSRRGYEKLFF	TGTGCCAGCAGTTCCCGCAGGGGTTATGAAAAACTGTTTTTT
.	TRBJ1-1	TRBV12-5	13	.	CASGFQGNTEAFF	TGTGCTAGTGGTTTTCAGGGCAACACTGAAGCTTTCTTT
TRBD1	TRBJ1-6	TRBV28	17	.	CASSPTGTAVGNSPLHF	TGTGCCAGCAGTCCTACCGGGACAGCCGTAGGGAATTCACCCCTCCACTTT
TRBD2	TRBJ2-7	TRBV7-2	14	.	CASSFTSGLYEQYF	TGTGCCAGCAGCTTTACTAGCGGCCTATACGAGCAGTACTTC
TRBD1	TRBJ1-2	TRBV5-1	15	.	CASSLARQGEYGYTF	TGCGCCAGCAGCTTGGCCCGACAGGGGGAATATGGCTACACCTTC
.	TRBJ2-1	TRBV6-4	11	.	CASSDGGPQFF	TGTGCCAGCAGTGATGGGGGGCCACAGTTCTTC
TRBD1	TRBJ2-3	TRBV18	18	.	CASSPRPAGGASGDTQYF	TGTGCCAGCTCACCACGACCCGCAGGGGGCGCCTCAGGGGATACGCAGTATTTT
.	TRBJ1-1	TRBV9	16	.	CASSVATWGQNTEAFF	TGTGCCAGCAGCGTAGCTACTTGGGGACAGAACACTGAAGCTTTCTTT